Here is one T cell receptor (beta chain) with its context. This clonotype was counted between two and nine times. The antigen it binds to is not known. Base qualities are not provided; no much larger clone lies one nucleotide away. Only healthy Caucasian donors were included. Library creation used 5' RACE. Sequencing instrument: Illumina HiSeq 2000. Template switching added a universal primer binding site, and the final cDNA carried a unique molecular identifier that allowed TCR cDNA molecules to be counted accurately. First-strand cDNA for TCR alpha and beta chains was synthesized from specific primers in the conserved constant-segment region. To control for contamination, each cDNA library was double barcoded with a SMART-Mk sample barcode plus Illumina barcodes. TruSeq adapter sequences along with Illumina sample barcodes were introduced in two successive PCR steps. TCR alpha and beta cDNA libraries were sequenced on the Illumina HiSeq platform with custom primers. On the authors' methods: Unique molecular identifiers were extracted from raw reads with MiGEC, and CDR3 positions were determined with MiXCR. For each individual, recombination models were inferred using an EM algorithm with the repgenHMM and IGoR tools. Shared clonotype analysis was performed with the tcR package in R, normalizing sharing by the product of cloneset sizes. To study raw recombination free of thymic and clonal selection effects, out-of-frame nonproductive sequences were analyzed. Using fastp trimming at Q25 and MiXCR clonotype assembly, TCRdb reanalyzed the public sequencing data and kept in-frame beta chains. A single entry per CDR3 protein holds the most common genes and DNA from its merged rows. TCRdb's processing, not the study's, gives the V and J calls here. Within this sample are 1.5 million to 2 million distinct CDR3 sequences, with 32% of them counted one time only. Of the sample, around 0.3% is held by the ten largest clones.

The data stem from a study of identical twins (dated by TCRdb to 2016 to 2017). With respect to the entire study: The study deep-sequenced TCR alpha and beta repertoires from monozygotic twins, unrelated adults of various ages and cord blood to test whether fetal clonotypes persist. To rule out contamination, the twin experiments were replicated at different times with different library preparation protocols. Broader findings and caveats from the paper: Conclusions relied on cross-sectional statistical analysis, since the same donors could not be followed over many years. In monozygotic twins, recombination models systematically underestimated out-of-frame TCR alpha sharing, but the models matched the sharing seen between unrelated individuals. Out-of-frame TCR alpha sequences shared between twins showed an excess of low generation-probability sequences compared with coincidental sharing between unrelated individuals. Invariant T cells such as MAIT and iNKT could partly confound zero-insertion analyses, although diverse VJ usage argued against such confounding for most clonotypes. Excess twin sharing in beta out-of-frame sequences was weaker because fewer shared sequences lowered the signal-to-noise ratio. Fewer insertions were carried by abundant cord blood beta clonotypes; a weaker similar trend was observed in young adult naive repertoires, while no such trend was observed in memory repertoires.

The CDR3 goes from the cysteine to the phenylalanine over 14 residues. The CDR3 DNA has 42 bases and is translated from base 1. From the germline V gene, CDR1 is SQVTM and CDR2 is ANQGSEA. V is pared back by 4 bases and J by 1 base, with 14 bases lying between the germline termini. This chain is built from TRBV29-1 and TRBJ2-7; matching of 6 bases hints at TRBD1 as the D gene. The receptor comes from a newborn girl in good health. Sequenced input: cord blood. The CDR3 in this case is CSVVGAENSYEQYF. In nucleotides, the sequence is TGCAGCGTTGTGGGGGCGGAAAATTCCTACGAGCAGTACTTC.